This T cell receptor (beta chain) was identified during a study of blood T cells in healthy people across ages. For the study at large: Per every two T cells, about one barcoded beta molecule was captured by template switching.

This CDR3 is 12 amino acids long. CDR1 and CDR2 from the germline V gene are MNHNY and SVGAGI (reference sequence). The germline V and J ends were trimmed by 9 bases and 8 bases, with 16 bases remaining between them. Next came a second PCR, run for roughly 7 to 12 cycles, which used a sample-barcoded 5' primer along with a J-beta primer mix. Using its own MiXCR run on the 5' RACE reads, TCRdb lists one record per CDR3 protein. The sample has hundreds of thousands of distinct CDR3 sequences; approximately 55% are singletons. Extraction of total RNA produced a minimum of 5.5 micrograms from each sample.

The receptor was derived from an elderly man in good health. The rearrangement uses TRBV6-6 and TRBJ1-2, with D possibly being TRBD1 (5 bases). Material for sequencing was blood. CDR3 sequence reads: CASWSGGEGYTF. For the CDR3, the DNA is TGTGCCAGTTGGTCCGGGGGGGAGGGCTACACCTTC.